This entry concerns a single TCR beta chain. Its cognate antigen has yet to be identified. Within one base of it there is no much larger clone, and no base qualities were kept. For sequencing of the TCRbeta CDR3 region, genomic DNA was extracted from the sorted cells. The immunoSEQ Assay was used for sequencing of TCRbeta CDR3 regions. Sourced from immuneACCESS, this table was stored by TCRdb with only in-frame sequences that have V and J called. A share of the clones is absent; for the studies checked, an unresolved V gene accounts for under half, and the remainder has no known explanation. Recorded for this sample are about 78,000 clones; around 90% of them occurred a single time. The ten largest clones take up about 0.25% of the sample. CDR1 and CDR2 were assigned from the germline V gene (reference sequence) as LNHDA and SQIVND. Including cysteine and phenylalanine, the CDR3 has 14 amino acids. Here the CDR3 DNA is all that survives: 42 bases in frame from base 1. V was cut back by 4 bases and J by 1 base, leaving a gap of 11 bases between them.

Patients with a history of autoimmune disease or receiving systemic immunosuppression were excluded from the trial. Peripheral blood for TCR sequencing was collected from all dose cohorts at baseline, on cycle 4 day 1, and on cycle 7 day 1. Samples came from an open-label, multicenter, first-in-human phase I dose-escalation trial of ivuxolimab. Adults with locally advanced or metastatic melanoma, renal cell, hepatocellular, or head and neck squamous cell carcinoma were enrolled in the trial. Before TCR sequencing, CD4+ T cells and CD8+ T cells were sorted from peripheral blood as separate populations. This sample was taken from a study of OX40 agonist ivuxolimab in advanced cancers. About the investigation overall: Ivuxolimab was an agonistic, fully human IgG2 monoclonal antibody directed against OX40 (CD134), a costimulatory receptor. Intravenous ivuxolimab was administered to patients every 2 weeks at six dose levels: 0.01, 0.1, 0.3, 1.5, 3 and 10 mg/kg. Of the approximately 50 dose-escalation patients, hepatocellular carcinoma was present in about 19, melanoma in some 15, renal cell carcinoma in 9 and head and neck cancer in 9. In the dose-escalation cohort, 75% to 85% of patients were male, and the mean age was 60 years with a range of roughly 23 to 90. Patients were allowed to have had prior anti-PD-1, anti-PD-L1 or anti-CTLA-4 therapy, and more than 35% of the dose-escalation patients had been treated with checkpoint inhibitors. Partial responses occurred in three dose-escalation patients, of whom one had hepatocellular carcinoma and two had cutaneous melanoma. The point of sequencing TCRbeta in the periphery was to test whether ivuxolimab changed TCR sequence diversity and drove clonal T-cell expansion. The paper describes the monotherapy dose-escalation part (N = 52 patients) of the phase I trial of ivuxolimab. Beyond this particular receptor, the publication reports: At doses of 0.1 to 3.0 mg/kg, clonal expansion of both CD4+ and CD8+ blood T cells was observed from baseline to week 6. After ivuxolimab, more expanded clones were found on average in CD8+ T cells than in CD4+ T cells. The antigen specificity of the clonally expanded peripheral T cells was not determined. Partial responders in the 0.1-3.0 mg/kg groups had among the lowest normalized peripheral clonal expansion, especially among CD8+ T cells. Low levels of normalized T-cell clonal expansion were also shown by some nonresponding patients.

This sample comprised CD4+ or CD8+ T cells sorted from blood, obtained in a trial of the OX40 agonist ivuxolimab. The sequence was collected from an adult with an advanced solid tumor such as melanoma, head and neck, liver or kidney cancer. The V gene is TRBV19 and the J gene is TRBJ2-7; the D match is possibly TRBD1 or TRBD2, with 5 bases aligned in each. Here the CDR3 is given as CASSKGTDSYEQYF. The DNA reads TGTGCCAGTAGTAAGGGGACGGATTCCTACGAGCAGTACTTC.